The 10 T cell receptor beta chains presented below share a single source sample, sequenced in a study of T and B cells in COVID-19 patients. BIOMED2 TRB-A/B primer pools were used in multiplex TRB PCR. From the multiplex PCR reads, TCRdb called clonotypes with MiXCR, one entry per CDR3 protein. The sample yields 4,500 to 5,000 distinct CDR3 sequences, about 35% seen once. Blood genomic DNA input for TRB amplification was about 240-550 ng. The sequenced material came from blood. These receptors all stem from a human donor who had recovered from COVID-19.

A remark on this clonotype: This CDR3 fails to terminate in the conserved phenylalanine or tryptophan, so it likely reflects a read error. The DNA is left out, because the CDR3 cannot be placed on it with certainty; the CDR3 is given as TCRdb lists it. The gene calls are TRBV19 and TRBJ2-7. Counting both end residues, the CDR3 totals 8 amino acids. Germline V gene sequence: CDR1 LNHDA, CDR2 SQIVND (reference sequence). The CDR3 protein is CASSIVKL.

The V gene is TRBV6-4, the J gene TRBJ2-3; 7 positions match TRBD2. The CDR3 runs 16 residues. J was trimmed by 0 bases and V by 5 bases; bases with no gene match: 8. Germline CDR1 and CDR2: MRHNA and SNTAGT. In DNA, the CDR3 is TGTGCCAGCAGTCCGTGGGACTACCAAAGCACAGATACGCAGTATTTT. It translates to CASSPWDYQSTDTQYF.

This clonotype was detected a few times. This chain's CDR3 is CASSEWGQGWDEQFF. DNA of the CDR3: TGTGCCAGCAGTGAATGGGGACAGGGGTGGGATGAGCAGTTCTTC. The chain uses TRBV6-1 and TRBJ2-1; 10 bases fit TRBD1. The germline CDR1 and CDR2 sequences are MNHNS and SASEGT. With V trimmed by 2 bases and J by 8 bases, 6 bases remained unmatched. The CDR3 runs 15 residues.

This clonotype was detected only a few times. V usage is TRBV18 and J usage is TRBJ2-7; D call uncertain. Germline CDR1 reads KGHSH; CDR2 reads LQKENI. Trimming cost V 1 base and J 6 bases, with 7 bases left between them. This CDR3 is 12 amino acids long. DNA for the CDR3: TGTGCCAGCTCACCACTCGCTGGCGAGCAGTACTTC. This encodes CASSPLAGEQYF. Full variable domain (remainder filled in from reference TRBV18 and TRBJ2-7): NAGVMQNPRHLVRRRGQEARLRCSPMKGHSHVYWYRQLPEEGLKFMVYLQKENIIDESGMPKERFSAEFPKEGPSILRIQQVVRGDSAAYFCASSPLAGEQYFGPGTRLTVT.

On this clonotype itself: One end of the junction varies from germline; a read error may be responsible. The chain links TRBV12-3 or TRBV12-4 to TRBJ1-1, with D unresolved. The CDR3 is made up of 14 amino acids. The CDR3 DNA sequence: TGTGCCAGCAGTCTAGCAGAGAGGAACACTGAAGCTTTCTTT. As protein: CASSLAERNTEAFF.

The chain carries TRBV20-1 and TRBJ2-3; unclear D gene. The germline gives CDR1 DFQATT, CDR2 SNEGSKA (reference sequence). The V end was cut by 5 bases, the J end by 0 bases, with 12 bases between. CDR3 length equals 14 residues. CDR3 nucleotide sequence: TGCAGTGCTCCCTACGATCCTAGCACAGATACGCAGTATTTT. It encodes CSAPYDPSTDTQYF.

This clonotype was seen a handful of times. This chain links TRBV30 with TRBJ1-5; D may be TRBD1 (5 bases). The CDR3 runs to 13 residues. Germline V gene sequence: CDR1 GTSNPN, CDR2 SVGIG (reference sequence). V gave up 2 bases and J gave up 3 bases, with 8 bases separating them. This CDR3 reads CAWSPGLNQPQHF. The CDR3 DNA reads TGTGCCTGGAGTCCAGGGCTCAATCAGCCCCAGCATTTT.

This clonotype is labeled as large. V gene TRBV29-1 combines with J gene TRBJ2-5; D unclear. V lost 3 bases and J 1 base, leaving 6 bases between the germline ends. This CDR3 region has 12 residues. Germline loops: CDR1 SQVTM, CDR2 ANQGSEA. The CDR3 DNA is TGCAGCGTTGAGCACCTCCAAGAGACCCAGTACTTC. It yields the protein CSVEHLQETQYF. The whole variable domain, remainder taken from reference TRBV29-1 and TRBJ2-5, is SAVISQKPSRDICQRGTSLTIQCQVDSQVTMMFWYRQQPGQSLTLIATANQGSEATYESGFVIDKFPISRPNLTFSTLTVSNMSPEDSSIYLCSVEHLQETQYFGPGTRLLVL.

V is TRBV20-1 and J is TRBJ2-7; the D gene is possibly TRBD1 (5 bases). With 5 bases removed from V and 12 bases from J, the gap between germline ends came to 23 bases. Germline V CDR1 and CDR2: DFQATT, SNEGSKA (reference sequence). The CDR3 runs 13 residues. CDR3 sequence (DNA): TGCAGTGCTGTTCAGGGTAATGCCTTCCGTGGGTACTTC. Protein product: CSAVQGNAFRGYF.

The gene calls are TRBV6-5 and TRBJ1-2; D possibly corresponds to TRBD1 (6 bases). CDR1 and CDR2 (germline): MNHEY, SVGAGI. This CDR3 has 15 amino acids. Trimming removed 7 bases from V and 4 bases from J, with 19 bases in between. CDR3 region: CASNPRGGRFYGYTF. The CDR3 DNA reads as TGTGCCAGCAACCCCCGGGGGGGGCGTTTCTATGGCTACACCTTC.